Listed below are T cell receptor beta chains from one sample, sequenced in a study of cytomegalovirus exposure and HLA in healthy donors. This table comes from immunoSEQ multiplex PCR, and its TCRdb copy is limited to in-frame clones, with some not included. The table shows under 200,000 clones, with 65% to 90% occurring only once. Sequenced material: PBMCs. These receptors were obtained from a woman between 18 and 29 years old in good health and CMV-seronegative. Both conserved end residues are part of each CDR3. Part of the rows lack a size; the others show once, few, many or a class for expanded clones.

J,V,size,CDR3
TRBJ1-5,TRBV27,-,CASSRLGGEGSNQPQHF
TRBJ1-1,TRBV7-8,-,CASSFHPGQGGTEAFF
TRBJ2-3,TRBV6-5,-,CASSSGGPRDTQYF
TRBJ2-1,TRBV10-3,-,CAISDRGAGTSVRGGSYNEQFF
TRBJ2-1,TRBV5-6,-,CASSLQVYNEQFF
TRBJ2-3,TRBV7-3,-,CASSFTGGLTDTQYF
TRBJ1-1,TRBV6-5,-,CASTHRAGDTEAFF
TRBJ1-1,TRBV10-1,-,CASSESIGAGNTEAFF
TRBJ2-7,TRBV7-2,-,CASSLEGTSGSREQYF
TRBJ1-2,TRBV5-1,few,CASSRGEGGTYGYTF
TRBJ2-1,TRBV7-9,many,CASSLAGTGDYNEQFF
TRBJ2-7,TRBV6-1,-,CASRGPTSSFYEQYF
TRBJ2-1,TRBV7-2,-,CASSDTSGSYNEQFF
TRBJ1-2,TRBV5-5,once,CASSSQTGTGSYGYTF
TRBJ1-1,TRBV7-2,-,CASSLVTGRTEAFF
TRBJ2-2,TRBV6-4,-,CASSYIANTGELFF
TRBJ2-7,TRBV6-5,-,CASTEGADYEQYF
TRBJ2-5,TRBV6-1,-,CASSWTGEVETQYF
TRBJ2-7,TRBV4-1,-,CASSQEGDRVYEQYF
TRBJ2-3,TRBV10-3,once,CAIWAGYTQYF
TRBJ2-7,TRBV9,-,CASSVGLAGVREQYF
TRBJ1-4,TRBV29-1,-,CSVDRGGEKLFF
TRBJ2-7,TRBV5-6,few,CASSFRVDDEQYF
TRBJ2-7,TRBV27,-,CASSLGEGYEQYF
TRBJ2-3,TRBV19,-,CASAKVGPVEDTQYF
TRBJ2-3,TRBV4-2,-,CASSKLAGGPKDTQYF
TRBJ2-2,TRBV18,few,CASSPYTGELFF
TRBJ1-5,TRBV28,-,CASSSPGLGGGNQPQHF
TRBJ1-2,TRBV6-5,once,CASSYSILAGGYGYTF
TRBJ2-3,TRBV15,-,CATSRTTGRDTQYF
TRBJ2-7,TRBV10-1,-,CASSGQGSREQYF
TRBJ2-1,TRBV12-5,-,CASGRRALAYSSYNEQFF
TRBJ2-3,TRBV7-9,-,CASSPSGGSRKKDTQYF
TRBJ2-1,TRBV5-1,-,CASSSAGASGRDEQFF
TRBJ1-2,TRBV5-6,-,CASSFEGRYYGYTF
TRBJ2-2,TRBV28,-,CASGTSGAPNTGELFF
TRBJ2-7,TRBV9,-,CASSVAPFNEQYF
TRBJ1-4,TRBV7-6,few,CASSLVGRGRREKLFF
TRBJ2-2,TRBV28,once,CASTTPGNTGELFF
TRBJ1-2,TRBV7-9,-,CASTADRDGYTF
TRBJ1-2,TRBV6-5,-,CASSYRGNGGYTF
TRBJ1-5,TRBV19,-,CASSLPRDFNQPQHF
TRBJ1-2,TRBV7-9,-,CASSLGRGDYGYTF
TRBJ1-2,TRBV7-9,-,CASSTDSRNYGYTF
TRBJ2-2,TRBV9,few,CASSVALPNTGELFF
TRBJ1-1,TRBV7-2,-,CASSPRQANTEAFF
TRBJ2-1,TRBV27,-,CASRLAGSFNEQFF
TRBJ2-7,TRBV27,-,CASSLGAISYEQYF
TRBJ2-1,TRBV7-8,-,CASLSSAGVYNEQFF
TRBJ2-5,TRBV4-3,-,CASSQGGGETQYF
TRBJ1-2,TRBV7-2,once,CASSSYGGYGYTF
TRBJ2-1,TRBV11-3,-,CASSLGTSYVMDNEQFF